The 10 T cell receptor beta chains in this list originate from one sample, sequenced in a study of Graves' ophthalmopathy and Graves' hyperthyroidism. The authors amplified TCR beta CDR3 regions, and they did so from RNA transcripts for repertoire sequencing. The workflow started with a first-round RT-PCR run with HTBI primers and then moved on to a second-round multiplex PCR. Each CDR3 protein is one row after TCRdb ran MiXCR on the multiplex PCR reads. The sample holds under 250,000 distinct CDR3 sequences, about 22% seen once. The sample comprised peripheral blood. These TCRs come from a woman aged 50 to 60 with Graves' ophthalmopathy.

CDR3 residues: CAARGIEVYGYTF. The CDR3, as DNA: TGTGCCGCAAGGGGCATCGAGGTGTATGGCTACACCTTC. The rearrangement joins TRBV28 to TRBJ1-2, with D possibly being TRBD1 (5 bases). V lost 11 bases and J 5 bases, leaving 18 bases between the germline ends. The V gene's germline CDR1 is MDHEN and CDR2 SYDVKM. The CDR3 spans 13 residues.

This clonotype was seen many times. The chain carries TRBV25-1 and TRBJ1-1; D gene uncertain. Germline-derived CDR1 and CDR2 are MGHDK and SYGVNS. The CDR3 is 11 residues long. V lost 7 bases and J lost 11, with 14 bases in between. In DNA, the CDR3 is TGTGCCAGCACGGGAGGGCTTCTGGCTTTCTTT. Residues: CASTGGLLAFF.

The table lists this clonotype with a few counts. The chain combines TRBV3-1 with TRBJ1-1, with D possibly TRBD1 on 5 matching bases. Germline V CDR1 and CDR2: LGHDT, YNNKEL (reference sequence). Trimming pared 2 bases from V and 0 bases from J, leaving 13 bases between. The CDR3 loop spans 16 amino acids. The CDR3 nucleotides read TGTGCCAGCAGCCAAAGGTTGGGACCTATGAACACTGAAGCTTTCTTT. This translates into CASSQRLGPMNTEAFF.

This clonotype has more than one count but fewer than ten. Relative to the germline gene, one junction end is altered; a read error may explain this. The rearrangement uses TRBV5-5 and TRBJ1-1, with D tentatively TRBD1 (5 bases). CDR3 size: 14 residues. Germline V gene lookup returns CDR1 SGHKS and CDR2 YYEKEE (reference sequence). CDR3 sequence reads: CASSLGVRNTEAFF. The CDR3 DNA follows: TGTGCCAGCAGTTTGGGGGTGAGAAACACTGAAGCTTTCTTT.

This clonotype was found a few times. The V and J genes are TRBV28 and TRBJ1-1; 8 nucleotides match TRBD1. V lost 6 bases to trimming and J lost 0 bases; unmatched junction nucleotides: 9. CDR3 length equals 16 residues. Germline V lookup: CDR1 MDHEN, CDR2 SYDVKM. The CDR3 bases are TGTGCCAGCAGACCGGGGACAGGACATCTGAACACTGAAGCTTTCTTT. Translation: CASRPGTGHLNTEAFF. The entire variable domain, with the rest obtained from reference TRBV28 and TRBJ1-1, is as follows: DVKVTQSSRYLVKRTGEKVFLECVQDMDHENMFWYRQDPGLGLRLIYFSYDVKMKEKGDIPEGYSVSREKKERFSLILESASTNQTSMYLCASRPGTGHLNTEAFFGQGTRLTVV.

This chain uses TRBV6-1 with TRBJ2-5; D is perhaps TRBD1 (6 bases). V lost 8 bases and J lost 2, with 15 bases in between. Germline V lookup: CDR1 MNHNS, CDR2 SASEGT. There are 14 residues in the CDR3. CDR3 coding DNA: TGTGCCAGCTTACCGGGACACCTTCAAGAGACCCAGTACTTC. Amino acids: CASLPGHLQETQYF.

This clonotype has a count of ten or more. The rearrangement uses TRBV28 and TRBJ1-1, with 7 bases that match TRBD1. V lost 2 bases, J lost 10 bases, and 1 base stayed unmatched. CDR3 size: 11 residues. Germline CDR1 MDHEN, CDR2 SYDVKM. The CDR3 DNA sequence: TGTGCCAGCAGTTTAACAGGGGTAGCTTTCTTT. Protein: CASSLTGVAFF.

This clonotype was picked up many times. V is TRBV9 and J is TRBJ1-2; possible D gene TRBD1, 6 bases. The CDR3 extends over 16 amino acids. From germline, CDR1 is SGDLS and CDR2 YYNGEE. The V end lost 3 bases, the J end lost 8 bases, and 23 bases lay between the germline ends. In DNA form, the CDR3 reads TGTGCCAGCAGCGCTGGGGGCGGGGAAGTGCGACGGGGCTACACCTTC. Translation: CASSAGGGEVRRGYTF.

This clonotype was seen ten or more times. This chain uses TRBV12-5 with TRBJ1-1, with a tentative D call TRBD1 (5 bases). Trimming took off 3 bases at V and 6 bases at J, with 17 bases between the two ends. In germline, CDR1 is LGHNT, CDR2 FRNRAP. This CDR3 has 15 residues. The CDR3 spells CASGFDTAGEAEAFF. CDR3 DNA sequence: TGTGCTAGTGGTTTTGATACAGCGGGGGAGGCTGAAGCTTTCTTT.

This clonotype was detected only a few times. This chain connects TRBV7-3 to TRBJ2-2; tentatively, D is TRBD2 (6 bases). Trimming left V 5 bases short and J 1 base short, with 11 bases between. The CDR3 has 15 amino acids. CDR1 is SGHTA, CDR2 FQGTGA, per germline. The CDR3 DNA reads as TGTGCCAGCAGCCTTAATAGCGGGAACACCGGGGAGCTGTTTTTT. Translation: CASSLNSGNTGELFF.